The clone carrying this T cell receptor (beta chain) was counted at least ten times. Its cognate antigen is unknown. This sample stems from a study of neurological immune-mediated disorders. At the level of the study: Within the group of about 35 multiple sclerosis patients, roughly 31 were relapsing-remitting, while 3 were secondary progressive. General study points: The level of TCR clonal expansion was highest in patients with HTLV-1-associated myelopathy and lowest in multiple sclerosis, where it fell below the level seen in healthy controls.

The CDR3 is 15 residues long. V was trimmed by 4 bases and J by 0 bases, leaving 8 bases between them. Per germline, CDR1 SGHRS and CDR2 YFSETQ. Libraries used 2 million unsorted PBMCs kept frozen in RNAlater. TCRdb passed the 5' RACE reads through MiXCR, listing each CDR3 protein once. This sample carries about 59,000 distinct CDR3 sequences, roughly 3.3% of them seen once, and the ten largest clones take approximately 3.1%. The specimen was PBMCs. This chain connects TRBV5-1 to TRBJ2-6; unclear D gene. The clonotype was recovered from a woman aged 25-40 years with multiple sclerosis. The CDR3 spells CASSIDNSGANVLTF. For the CDR3, the DNA is TGCGCCAGCAGCATTGACAACTCTGGGGCCAACGTCCTGACTTTC. Looking up the rest from reference TRBV5-1 and TRBJ2-6 gives the full variable domain: KAGVTQTPRYLIKTRGQQVTLSCSPISGHRSVSWYQQTPGQGLQFLFEYFSETQRNKGNFPGRFSGRQFSNSRSEMNVSTLELGDSALYLCASSIDNSGANVLTFGAGSRLTVL.